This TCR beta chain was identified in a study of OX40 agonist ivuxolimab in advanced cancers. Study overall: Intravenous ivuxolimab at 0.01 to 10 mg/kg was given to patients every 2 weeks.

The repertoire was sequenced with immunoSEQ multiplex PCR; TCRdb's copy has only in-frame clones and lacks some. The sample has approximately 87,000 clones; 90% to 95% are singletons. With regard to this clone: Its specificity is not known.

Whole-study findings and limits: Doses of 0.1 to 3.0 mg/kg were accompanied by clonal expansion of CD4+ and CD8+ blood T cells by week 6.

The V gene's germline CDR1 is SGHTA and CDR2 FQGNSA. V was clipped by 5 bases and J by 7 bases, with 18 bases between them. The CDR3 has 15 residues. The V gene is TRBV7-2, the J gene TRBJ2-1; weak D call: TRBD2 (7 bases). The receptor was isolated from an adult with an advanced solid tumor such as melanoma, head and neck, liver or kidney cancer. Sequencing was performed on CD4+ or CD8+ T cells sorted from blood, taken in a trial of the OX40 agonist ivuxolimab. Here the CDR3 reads CASSGLGGGGNEQFF. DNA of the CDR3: TGTGCCAGCAGCGGACTTGGGGGAGGGGGGAATGAGCAGTTCTTC.